The clone carrying this T cell receptor (beta chain) was recorded once. Libraries of bulk TCR were made by previously described methods (with listed TCR primers). TCRdb redid the calling of the PCR reads with MiXCR, one entry per CDR3 protein. Of some 650,000 distinct CDR3 sequences listed, just under 20% are singletons. The germline V gene has CDR1 PRHDT and CDR2 FYEKMQ (reference sequence). This CDR3 contains 16 residues. Trimming took 6 bases from V and 7 from J; bases not matched to a gene: 14. This record comes from a study of molecular identifiers for immune sequencing clone quantification. Sorting selected naive CD8 T cells with a CD8+CD4-CCR7+CD45RA+ phenotype.

The V and J genes are TRBV13 and TRBJ2-2, with 7 nucleotides matching TRBD2. The source material was naive CD8+ T cells from blood, with Jurkat cell RNA spiked in. The subset: FACS-sorted CD8+CD4-CCR7+CD45RA+ naive T cells. The source of this sequence is a human donor in good health. Some libraries in this study had Jurkat cell RNA spiked in. The CDR3 protein is CASRDVSGTIIGELFF. The CDR3, as DNA: TGTGCCAGCAGAGACGTCAGCGGGACTATTATCGGGGAGCTGTTTTTT.